The sequence of this T cell receptor beta chain was determined in a study of T cell repertoires in cytomegalovirus infection. Study overall: CMV epitopes, recently identified HLA-C-restricted and well-studied HLA-B-restricted, were used.

CDR3 size: 16 residues. CDR1 is MNHNS and CDR2 is SASEGT in the germline V gene. The V segment lost 7 bases and the J segment 1 base; nucleotides outside the gene matches: 10. Each CDR3 protein is one row after TCRdb ran MiXCR on the reads. Of about 830,000 distinct CDR3 sequences listed, around a third are singletons. Study findings and constraints: Cumulative public TCR beta family frequency identified CMV carriers with the relevant HLA.

This clonotype was detected a few times. Its antigen is not known. The chain uses TRBV6-1 and TRBJ2-1; 7 nucleotides agree with TRBD2. The sequence was collected from a human donor in good health (CMV status not recorded). Some clones in this sample may be carry-over from other donors' samples. Specimen: cultured CD8+ T cells from PBMCs, collected from culture after CMV antigen stimulation. CDR3 coding DNA: TGTGCCAGCAAGCCGGGGGGACTTGGGTCCTACAATGAGCAGTTCTTC. It specifies CASKPGGLGSYNEQFF.